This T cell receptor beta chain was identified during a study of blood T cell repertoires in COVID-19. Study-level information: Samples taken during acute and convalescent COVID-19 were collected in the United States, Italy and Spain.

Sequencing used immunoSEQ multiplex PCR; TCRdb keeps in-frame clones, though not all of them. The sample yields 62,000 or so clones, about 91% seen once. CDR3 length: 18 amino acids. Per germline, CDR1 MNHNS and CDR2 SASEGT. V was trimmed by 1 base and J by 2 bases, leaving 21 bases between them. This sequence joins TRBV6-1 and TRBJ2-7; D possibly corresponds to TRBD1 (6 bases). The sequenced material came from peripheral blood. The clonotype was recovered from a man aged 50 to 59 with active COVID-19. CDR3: CASSEGRRWTDQAYEQYF. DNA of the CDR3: TGTGCCAGCAGTGAAGGGAGAAGATGGACAGACCAAGCCTACGAGCAGTACTTC.